This T cell receptor (beta chain) comes out of a study of T-cell reconstitution after alpha-beta-depleted transplantation in children (TCRdb year 2016). Broadly, across the study: The study quantitatively tracked T-cell immune reconstitution after TCRalphabeta/CD19-depleted allogeneic hematopoietic cell transplantation in children using TCR repertoire profiling. Beyond this particular receptor, the publication reports: In some patients, the high TCRbeta diversity seen at day 60 was put down to recipient T cells and intrathymic progenitors that had survived conditioning. Over subsequent months, a decline in hyperexpanded clone frequencies was noted, and after one year, T-cell counts and TCRbeta diversity were mostly ascribed to newly produced T cells. The apparently early recovery of alphabetaT-cell counts about two months after transplant reportedly depended on only several hundred rapidly expanded clones that came from non-depleted graft cells.

This specimen's treatment or condition label, interpreted: allogeneic hematopoietic cell transplantation with graft depleted of TCRalphabeta T cells and CD19 B cells. The transplant recipients were children given TCRalphabeta/CD19-depleted allogeneic hematopoietic cell grafts. This clonotype occurred a few times. This receptor's antigen is unknown. It has no much larger one-base neighbor in the sample; base qualities were not kept. Library generation was performed with PCR. Instrument on record: Illumina HiSeq 2500. TCR library preparation used molecular barcoding, with unique molecular identifiers applied to normalize quantification of the TCRbeta repertoire. The raw public data were reprocessed by TCRdb itself: fastp quality trimming at Q25, MiXCR clonotype calling, in-frame beta chains only. Rows are combined by CDR3 protein, so each entry shows the most common genes and DNA. The sample has about 110,000 distinct CDR3 sequences on record, approximately 6% of them singletons. The top ten clones comprise 20% to 25% of the sample.

Via the germline V gene, CDR1 is SGDLS and CDR2 YYNGEE. Including cysteine and phenylalanine, the CDR3 has 16 amino acids. The kept DNA is CDR3 alone, 48 bases in frame from the first base. Here V drops 0 bases and J drops 4 bases, and the junction holds 6 bases not matched to any gene. The V gene is TRBV9 and the J gene is TRBJ2-1; the junction holds 8 bases that match TRBD1. Material: PBMCs, mostly from graft donor cells, obtained 360 days after TCRalphabeta/CD19-depleted stem cell transplant. This TCR was sampled from a male patient under 10 years old who had a stem cell transplant for acute lymphoblastic leukemia, so the T cells may come from the graft donor. The nucleotide sequence reads as follows: TGTGCCAGCAGCGTAGCCGGACAGGGCAGGTACAATGAGCAGTTCTTC. Its protein is CASSVAGQGRYNEQFF.